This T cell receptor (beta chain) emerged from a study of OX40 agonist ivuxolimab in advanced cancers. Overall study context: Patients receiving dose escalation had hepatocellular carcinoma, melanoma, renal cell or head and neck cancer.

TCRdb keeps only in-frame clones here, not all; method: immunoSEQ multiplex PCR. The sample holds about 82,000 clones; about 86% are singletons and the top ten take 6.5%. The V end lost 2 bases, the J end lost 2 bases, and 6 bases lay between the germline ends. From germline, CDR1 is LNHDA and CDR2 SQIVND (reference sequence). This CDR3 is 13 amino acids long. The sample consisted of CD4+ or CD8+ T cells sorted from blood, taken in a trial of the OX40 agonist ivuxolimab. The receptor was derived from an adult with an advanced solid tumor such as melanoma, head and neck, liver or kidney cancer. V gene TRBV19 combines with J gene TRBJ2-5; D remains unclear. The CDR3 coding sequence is TGTGCCAGTAGTATAAGGCTTCAAGAGACCCAGTACTTC. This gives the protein CASSIRLQETQYF.